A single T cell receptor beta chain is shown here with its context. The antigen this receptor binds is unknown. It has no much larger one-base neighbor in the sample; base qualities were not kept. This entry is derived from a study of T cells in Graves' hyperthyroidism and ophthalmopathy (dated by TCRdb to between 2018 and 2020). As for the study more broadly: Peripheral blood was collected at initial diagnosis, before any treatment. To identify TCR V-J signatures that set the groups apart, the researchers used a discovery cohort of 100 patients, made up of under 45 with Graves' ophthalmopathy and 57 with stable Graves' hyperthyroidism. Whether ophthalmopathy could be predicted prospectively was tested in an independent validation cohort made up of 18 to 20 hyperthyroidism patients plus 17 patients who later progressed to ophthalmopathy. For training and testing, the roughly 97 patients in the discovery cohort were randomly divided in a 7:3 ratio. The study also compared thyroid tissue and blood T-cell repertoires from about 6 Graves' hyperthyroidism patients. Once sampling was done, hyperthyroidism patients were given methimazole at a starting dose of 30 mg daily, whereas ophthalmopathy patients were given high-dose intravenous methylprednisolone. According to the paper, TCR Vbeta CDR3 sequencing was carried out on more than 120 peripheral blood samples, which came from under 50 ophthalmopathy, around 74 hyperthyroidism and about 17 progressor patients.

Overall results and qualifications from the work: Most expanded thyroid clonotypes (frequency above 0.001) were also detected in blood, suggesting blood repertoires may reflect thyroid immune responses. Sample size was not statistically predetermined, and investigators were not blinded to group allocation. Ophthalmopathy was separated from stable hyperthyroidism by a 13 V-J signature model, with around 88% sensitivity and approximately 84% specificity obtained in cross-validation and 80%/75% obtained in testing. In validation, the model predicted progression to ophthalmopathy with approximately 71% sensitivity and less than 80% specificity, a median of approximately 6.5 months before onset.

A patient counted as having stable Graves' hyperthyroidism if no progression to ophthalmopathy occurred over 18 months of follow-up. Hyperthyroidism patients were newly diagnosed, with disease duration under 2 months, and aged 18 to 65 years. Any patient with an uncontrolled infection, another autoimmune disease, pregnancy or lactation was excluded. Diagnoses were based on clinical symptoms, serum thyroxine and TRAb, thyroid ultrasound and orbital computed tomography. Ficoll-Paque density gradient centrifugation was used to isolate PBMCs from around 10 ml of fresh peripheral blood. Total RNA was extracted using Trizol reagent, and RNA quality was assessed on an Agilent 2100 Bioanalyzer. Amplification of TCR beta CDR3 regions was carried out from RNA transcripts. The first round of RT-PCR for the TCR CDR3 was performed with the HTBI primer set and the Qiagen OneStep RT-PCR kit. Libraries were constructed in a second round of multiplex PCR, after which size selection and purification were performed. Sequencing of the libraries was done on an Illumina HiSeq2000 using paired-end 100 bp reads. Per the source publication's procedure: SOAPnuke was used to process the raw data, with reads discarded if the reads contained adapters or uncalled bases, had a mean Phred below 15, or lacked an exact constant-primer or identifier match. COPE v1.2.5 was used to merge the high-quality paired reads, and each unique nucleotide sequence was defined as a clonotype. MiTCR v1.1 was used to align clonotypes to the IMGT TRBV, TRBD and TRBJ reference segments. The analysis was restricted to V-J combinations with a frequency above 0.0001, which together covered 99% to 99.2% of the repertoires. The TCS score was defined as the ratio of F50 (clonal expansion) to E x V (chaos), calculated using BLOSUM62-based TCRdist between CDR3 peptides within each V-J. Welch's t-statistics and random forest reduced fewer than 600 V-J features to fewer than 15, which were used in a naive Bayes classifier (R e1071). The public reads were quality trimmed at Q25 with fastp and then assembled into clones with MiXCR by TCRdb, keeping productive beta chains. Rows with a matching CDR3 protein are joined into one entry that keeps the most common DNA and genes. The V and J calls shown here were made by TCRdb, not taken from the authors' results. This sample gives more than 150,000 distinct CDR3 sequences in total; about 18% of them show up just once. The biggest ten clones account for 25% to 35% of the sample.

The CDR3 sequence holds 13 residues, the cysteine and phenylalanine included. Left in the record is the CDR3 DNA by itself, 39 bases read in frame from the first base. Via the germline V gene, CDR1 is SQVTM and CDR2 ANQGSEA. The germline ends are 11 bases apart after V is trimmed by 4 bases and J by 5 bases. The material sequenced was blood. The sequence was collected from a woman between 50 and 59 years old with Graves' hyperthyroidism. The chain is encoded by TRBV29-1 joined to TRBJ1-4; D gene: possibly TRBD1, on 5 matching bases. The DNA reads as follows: TGCAGCGTTGGGGACCGTACAAATGAAAAACTGTTTTTT. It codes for CSVGDRTNEKLFF.